This TCR beta chain is from a study of identifying expanded T cells in peripheral blood. Sequenced by immunoSEQ multiplex PCR; TCRdb stores in-frame clones only, minus some. The repertoire holds 81,000 or so clones, with about four fifths as singletons. Germline CDR1 and CDR2: SGHAT and FQNNGV. The length of the CDR3 is 15 residues. Trimming took off 0 bases at V and 0 bases at J, with 7 bases between the two ends. This clone is a singleton in its sample. The sequenced sample was blood. This clonotype was obtained from a person aged 18-70 years in good health. This chain joins TRBV11-2 and TRBJ2-3; D remains ambiguous. In nucleotides, the CDR3 is TGTGCCAGCAGCTTAGACGGCAGAAGCACAGATACGCAGTATTTT. Translated, it gives CASSLDGRSTDTQYF.